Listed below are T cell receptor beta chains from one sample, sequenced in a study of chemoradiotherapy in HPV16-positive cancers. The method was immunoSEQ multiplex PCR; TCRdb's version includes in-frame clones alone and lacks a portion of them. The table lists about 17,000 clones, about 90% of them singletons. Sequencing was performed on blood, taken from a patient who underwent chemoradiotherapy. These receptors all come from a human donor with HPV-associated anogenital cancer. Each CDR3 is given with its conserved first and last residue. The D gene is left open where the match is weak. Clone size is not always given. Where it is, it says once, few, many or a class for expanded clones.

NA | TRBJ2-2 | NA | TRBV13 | TGTGCCAGCAGTGGCAGACAGACCACCGGGGAGCTGTTTTTT | CASSGRQTTGELFF
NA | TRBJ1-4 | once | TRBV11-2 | TGTGCCAGCAGCTTAGATCCGGACTCATGGGAAAAACTGTTTTTT | CASSLDPDSWEKLFF
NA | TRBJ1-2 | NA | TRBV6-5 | TGTGCCAGCAGCTACGGGGCGGGGGACTATGGCTACACCTTC | CASSYGAGDYGYTF
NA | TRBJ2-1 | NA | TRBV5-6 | TGTGCCAGCAGCTTGGACGACGCGGATGAGCAGTTCTTC | CASSLDDADEQFF
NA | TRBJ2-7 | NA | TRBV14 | TGTGCCAGCAGCCAAGATGTCCGGCTAGAATCCCCCTACGAGCAGTACTTC | CASSQDVRLESPYEQYF
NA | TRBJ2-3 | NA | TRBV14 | TGTGCCAGCAGCCAAGATAGCTTTCATGGATGGGTTGGGTACACAGATACGCAGTATTTT | CASSQDSFHGWVGYTDTQYF
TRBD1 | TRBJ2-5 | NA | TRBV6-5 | TGTGCCAGCAGTTACATGCGGGGACAGGGGATGGAGACCCAGTACTTC | CASSYMRGQGMETQYF
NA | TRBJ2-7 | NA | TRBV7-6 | TGTGCCAGCAGCTTAGAAGGACTCATGAGCTCCTACGAGCAGTACTTC | CASSLEGLMSSYEQYF
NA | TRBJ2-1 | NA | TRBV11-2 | TGTGCCAGCAGCTTAGACAGGGGACCTTACAATGAGCAGTTCTTC | CASSLDRGPYNEQFF
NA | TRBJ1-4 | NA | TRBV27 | TGTGCCAGCAGTAGGAGAGGGGATTCTAATGAAAAACTGTTTTTT | CASSRRGDSNEKLFF
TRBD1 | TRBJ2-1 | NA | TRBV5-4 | TGTGCCAGCAGCGTGGGAAGGGACAGCTACAATGAGCAGTTCTTC | CASSVGRDSYNEQFF
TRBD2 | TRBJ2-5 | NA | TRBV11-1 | TGTGCCAGCAGCCCTAGTGGGACTAGCGGAATCCTCCAAGAGACCCAGTACTTC | CASSPSGTSGILQETQYF
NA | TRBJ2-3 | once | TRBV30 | TGTGCCTGGGACAGGCCGAGCACAGATACGCAGTATTTT | CAWDRPSTDTQYF
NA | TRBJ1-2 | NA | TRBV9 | TGTGCCAGCAGCGACCACCGGGACGGCCTCTCCTATGGCTACACCTTC | CASSDHRDGLSYGYTF
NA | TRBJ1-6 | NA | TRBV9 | TGTGCCAGCAGGGGCGACAGTAAAGCCGCACCCCTCCACTTT | CASRGDSKAAPLHF
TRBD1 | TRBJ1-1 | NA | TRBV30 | TGTGCTGGGGGACAGGGGGCGCAAAACACTGAAGCTTTCTTT | CAGGQGAQNTEAFF
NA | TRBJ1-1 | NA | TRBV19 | TGTGCCAGTAGCTACGGCGTCGGGAGGACTGAAGCTTTCTTT | CASSYGVGRTEAFF
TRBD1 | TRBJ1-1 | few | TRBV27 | TGTGCCAGCAGTCGACGGACAGGGGTCACGAACACTGAAGCTTTCTTT | CASSRRTGVTNTEAFF
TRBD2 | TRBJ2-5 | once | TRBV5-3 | TGTGCCAGAAGCTCTGGACTAGCGGGGGCCCCCCAAGAGACCCAGTACTTC | CARSSGLAGAPQETQYF
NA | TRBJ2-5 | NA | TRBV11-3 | TGTGCCAGCAGCTTGGGTGCTGGGGGATTACAAGAGACCCAGTACTTC | CASSLGAGGLQETQYF
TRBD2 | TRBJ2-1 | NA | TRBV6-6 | TGTGCCAGTCTACAACTAGCGGGAGCCCTCGGGGAGCAGTTCTTC | CASLQLAGALGEQFF
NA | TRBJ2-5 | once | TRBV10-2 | TGCGCCAGCAGTGAGAAAGAGACCCAGTACTTC | CASSEKETQYF
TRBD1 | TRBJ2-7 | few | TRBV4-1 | TGCGCCAGCAGCCTCCCTAGGACAGGGGAGGTCTACGAGCAGTACTTC | CASSLPRTGEVYEQYF
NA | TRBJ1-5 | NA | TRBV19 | TGTGCCAGTAGTTCATTCGATCAGCCCCAGCATTTT | CASSSFDQPQHF
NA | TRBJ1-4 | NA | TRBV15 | TGTGCCACCAGCAGAGATCGGACGAGTAATGAAAAACTGTTTTTT | CATSRDRTSNEKLFF
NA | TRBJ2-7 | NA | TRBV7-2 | TGTGCCAGCAGCCCGGAGGGACACTGGCTCTCCTACGAGCAGTACTTC | CASSPEGHWLSYEQYF
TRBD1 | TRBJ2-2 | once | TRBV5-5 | TGTGCCAGCAGCTTACAGGGGATCACCGGGGAGCTGTTTTTT | CASSLQGITGELFF
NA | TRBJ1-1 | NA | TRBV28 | TGTGCCAGCAGCCCCGGCCCTGAAGCTTTCTTT | CASSPGPEAFF
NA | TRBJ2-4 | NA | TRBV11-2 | TGTGCCAGCAGCTCGGACGCCTCCAAAAACATTCAGTACTTC | CASSSDASKNIQYF
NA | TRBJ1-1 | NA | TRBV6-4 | TGTGCCAGCAGTGACGGGACACGGAACACTGAAGCTTTCTTT | CASSDGTRNTEAFF
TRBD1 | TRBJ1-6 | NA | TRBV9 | TGTGCCAGCAGCTCCTTGGACAGGGGAGATTCACCCCTCCACTTT | CASSSLDRGDSPLHF
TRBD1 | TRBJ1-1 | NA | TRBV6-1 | TGTGCCAGCCGGGACAGGGTGACTGAAGCTTTCTTT | CASRDRVTEAFF
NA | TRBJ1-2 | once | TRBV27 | TGTGCCAGCAGTTTAAAGGAGGGGGTACGGAATGGCTACACCTTC | CASSLKEGVRNGYTF
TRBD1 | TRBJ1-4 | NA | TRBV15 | TGTGCCACCAGCAGCGACGGGACAGAGAATGAAAAACTGTTTTTT | CATSSDGTENEKLFF
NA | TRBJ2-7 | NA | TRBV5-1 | TGCGCCAGCAGCTTGGGAATAAGGTTAGGCCCCTACGAGCAGTACTTC | CASSLGIRLGPYEQYF
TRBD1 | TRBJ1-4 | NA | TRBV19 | TGTGCCAGTAGCTATCCGGGACAGCCTAATGAAAAACTGTTTTTT | CASSYPGQPNEKLFF
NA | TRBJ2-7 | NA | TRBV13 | TGTGCCAGCAGCCCCCGACTCAAAAAGGGGGACTACGAGCAGTACTTC | CASSPRLKKGDYEQYF
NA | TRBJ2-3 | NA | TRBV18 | TGTGCCAGCTCAGAATTCATCCAGGGAGCCAGCCTCACAGATACGCAGTATTTT | CASSEFIQGASLTDTQYF
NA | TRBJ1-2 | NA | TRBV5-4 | TGTGCCAGCAGTCCCGGGACCGTTAACTATGGCTACACCTTC | CASSPGTVNYGYTF
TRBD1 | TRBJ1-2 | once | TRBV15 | TGTGCCACCAGCAGGGGGACAGGTTATGGCTACACCTTC | CATSRGTGYGYTF
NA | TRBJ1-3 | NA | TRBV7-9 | TGTGCCAGCAGCTTGGGAGGGCCCTTATCTGGAAACACCATATATTTT | CASSLGGPLSGNTIYF